This entry is about one T cell receptor (beta chain). The antigen is not known. This specimen belongs to a study of beta chain features in type 1 diabetes. Notes on the study in general: A moderate, significant TCRB CDR3 shortening appeared in type 1 diabetes across four CD4+ subsets. The study found that naive, central memory and Treg TCRB repertoires appeared more similar in patients than in healthy donors. Type 1 diabetes patients showed fewer insertions and more deletions at VDJ junctions. PCR could preferentially amplify shorter templates, alike in patients and controls.

TCRB transcripts that were expressed got sequenced, as all of the isolated RNA had been reverse transcribed. Libraries were prepared by immunoSEQ multiplex PCR; TCRdb keeps only in-frame clonotypes and omits some of them. The sample lists a few hundred thousand clones, approximately 12% occurring once. Each sorted population was over 95% pure. CDR1 and CDR2 (germline): SGDLS, YYNGEE. V gave up 4 bases and J gave up 2 bases; unmatched junction bases: 7. This CDR3 spans 17 amino acids. This receptor was obtained from a woman younger than 30 with type 1 diabetes. V and J are TRBV9 and TRBJ2-5; the match to TRBD2 covers 14 bases. The specimen sequenced was naive CD4+ T cells from blood. The CDR3: CASSPLGTSGRQETQYF. DNA for the CDR3: TGTGCCAGCAGCCCGCTGGGGACTAGCGGGAGACAAGAGACCCAGTACTTC.